These T cell receptor beta chains were read from a single sample in a study of OX40 agonist ivuxolimab in advanced cancers. TCRdb's copy holds only in-frame clones and misses some; the assay was immunoSEQ multiplex PCR. The data hold around 40,000 clones, with about 80% observed a single time. Sequencing used CD4+ or CD8+ T cells sorted from blood, obtained in a trial of the OX40 agonist ivuxolimab. Receptor source: an adult with an advanced solid tumor such as melanoma, head and neck, liver or kidney cancer. Each CDR3 is given with its conserved first and last residue. A D gene is named only where the DNA matches it firmly. Some rows mark clone size as missing; the rest say once, few, many or name a class of expanded clone.

J: TRBJ2-1; D: NA; size: NA; V: TRBV11-3; CDR3: CASSLGLGGAVEQFF; DNA: TGTGCCAGCAGCTTAGGTTTGGGGGGCGCCGTTGAGCAGTTCTTC
J: TRBJ1-2; D: NA; size: NA; V: TRBV10-3; CDR3: CAITGGSRGGYTF; DNA: TGTGCCATCACGGGGGGATCCCGGGGTGGCTACACCTTC
J: TRBJ2-7; D: NA; size: NA; V: TRBV5-4; CDR3: CASSLGFYEQYF; DNA: TGTGCCAGCAGCTTGGGGTTTTACGAGCAGTACTTC
J: TRBJ2-3; D: NA; size: NA; V: TRBV19; CDR3: CASAMGGYLADTQYF; DNA: TGTGCCAGTGCCATGGGGGGCTACCTTGCAGATACGCAGTATTTT
J: TRBJ2-1; D: NA; size: NA; V: TRBV7-9; CDR3: CASSLVAALVNEQFF; DNA: TGTGCCAGCAGCTTAGTAGCGGCTTTGGTCAATGAGCAGTTCTTC
J: TRBJ2-2; D: NA; size: NA; V: TRBV30; CDR3: CAWDNGVIGELFF; DNA: TGTGCCTGGGACAACGGGGTTATCGGGGAGCTGTTTTTT
J: TRBJ1-5; D: NA; size: NA; V: TRBV2; CDR3: CASSEARGAGQPQHF; DNA: TGTGCCAGCAGTGAAGCCAGAGGGGCCGGTCAGCCCCAGCATTTT
J: TRBJ1-2; D: TRBD1; size: medium-sized; V: TRBV11-2; CDR3: CASSYPGTGTGGYTF; DNA: TGTGCCAGCAGCTACCCCGGGACAGGGACTGGGGGCTACACCTTC
J: TRBJ2-1; D: NA; size: medium-sized; V: TRBV29-1; CDR3: CSVGGDRVAGEHNEQFF; DNA: TGCAGCGTTGGAGGGGACAGGGTAGCGGGGGAGCACAATGAGCAGTTCTTC
J: TRBJ2-3; D: NA; size: NA; V: TRBV11-2; CDR3: CASSFRRGSPDTQYF; DNA: TGTGCCAGCAGCTTCCGCCGAGGTTCCCCAGATACGCAGTATTTT